Shown below are 29 T cell receptor beta chains from a single sample sequenced in a study of blood T cells in healthy people across ages. The authors ran a second PCR of about 7 to 11 cycles using a sample-barcoded 5' primer and a J-beta primer mix. From the 5' RACE reads, TCRdb called clonotypes with MiXCR, one entry per CDR3 protein. The sample carries about 1.1 million distinct CDR3 sequences, around two fifths recorded once. Sequences were obtained from blood. The receptor set was obtained from a man between 18 and 29 years old in good health.

The chain uses TRBV20-1 and TRBJ2-5; D is unresolved. CDR1 DFQATT and CDR2 SNEGSKA come from the germline V gene (reference sequence). The CDR3 runs to 12 residues. V lost 4 bases and J 11 bases, leaving 17 bases between the germline ends. Here the CDR3 reads CSAILLYNEQYF. CDR3 nucleotide sequence: TGCAGTGCTATCCTTCTATACAATGAGCAGTACTTC.

The chain links TRBV6-2 or TRBV6-3 to TRBJ2-7; 10 bases map to TRBD2. The J segment lost 2 bases and the V segment lost 0 bases, leaving 7 bases of the junction unmatched. This CDR3 is 17 amino acids long. From germline, CDR1 is MNHEY and CDR2 SVGEGT. The CDR3 reads CASSYSSLAGDPYEQYF. CDR3 DNA sequence: TGTGCCAGCAGTTACTCGAGCCTAGCGGGGGATCCCTACGAGCAGTACTTC.

The rearrangement links TRBV6-1 to TRBJ1-2; the match to TRBD1 covers 8 bases. V lost 2 bases, J lost 0 bases, and 5 bases stayed unmatched. The germline CDR1 and CDR2 sequences are MNHNS and SASEGT. This CDR3 comprises 16 residues. The CDR3: CASSEPDRVPNYGYTF. The CDR3, as DNA: TGTGCCAGCAGTGAACCGGACAGGGTACCTAACTATGGCTACACCTTC.

This clonotype was seen at least ten times. The V gene is TRBV20-1, the J gene TRBJ1-2, with D perhaps TRBD1 (5 bases). The CDR3 extends over 12 amino acids. In germline, CDR1 is DFQATT, CDR2 SNEGSKA (reference sequence). The CDR3 DNA reads TGCAGGGGACCCTCAGAGGACTATGGCTACACCTTC. Protein: CRGPSEDYGYTF.

The rearrangement uses TRBV12-3 or TRBV12-4 and TRBJ1-2; D uncertain. The CDR3 sequence is 12 residues long. V dropped 5 bases and J dropped 8 bases, with 12 bases sitting between them. The CDR3 DNA follows: TGTGCCAGCAGTCTGGCCCCGGAGGGCTACACCTTC. It yields the protein CASSLAPEGYTF.

Details on this clonotype: Sequence at one end of the junction differs from germline and may be a read error. The chain uses TRBV20-1 and TRBJ1-6; 7 nucleotides align to TRBD1. The CDR3 has 16 amino acids. Germline values: CDR1 DFQATT, CDR2 SNEGSKA (reference sequence). The CDR3: CSAGELGGDYNSPLHF. CDR3 nucleotide sequence: TGCAGTGCTGGAGAGCTAGGGGGCGATTATAATTCACCCCTCCACTTT.

The sample holds a few counts of this clonotype. The genes are TRBV25-1 and TRBJ1-4; 9 bases map to TRBD1. The CDR3 runs 15 residues. The germline V gene has CDR1 MGHDK and CDR2 SYGVNS. V shed 2 bases, J shed 5 bases, and the junction held 3 bases outside the gene matches. The CDR3 region has the DNA TGTGCCAGCAGTGAAGAGGGACAGGGAAATGAAAAACTGTTTTTT. Amino acid sequence: CASSEEGQGNEKLFF.

The chain carries TRBV4-1 and TRBJ1-2, with 9 bases identical to TRBD1. This CDR3 is built from 16 residues. Trimming took 0 bases from V and 3 from J; bases not matched to a gene: 5. CDR1 is MGHRA, CDR2 YSYEKL, per germline. The CDR3 spells CASSQELRTGDYGYTF. CDR3 sequence (DNA): TGCGCCAGCAGCCAAGAACTGAGGACAGGGGACTATGGCTACACCTTC.

This chain connects TRBV9 to TRBJ2-5, with D perhaps matching TRBD1 (6 bases). Germline V gene data show CDR1 as SGDLS and CDR2 as YYNGEE. Trimming took off 0 bases at V and 11 bases at J, with 14 bases between the two ends. The CDR3 has 13 amino acids. Here the CDR3 reads CASSVVSRGRQYF. CDR3 coding DNA: TGTGCCAGCAGCGTAGTATCCAGGGGTCGGCAGTACTTC. Complete variable domain (other parts from reference TRBV9 and TRBJ2-5): DSGVTQTPKHLITATGQRVTLRCSPRSGDLSVYWYQQSLDQGLQFLIQYYNGEERAKGNILERFSAQQFPDLHSELNLSSLELGDSALYFCASSVVSRGRQYFGPGTRLLVL.

V is TRBV7-2 and J is TRBJ2-7; D may be TRBD2 (6 bases). Trimming pared 5 bases from V and 5 bases from J, leaving 19 bases between. The CDR3 runs 15 residues. Germline-derived CDR1 and CDR2 are SGHTA and FQGNSA. CDR3 sequence (DNA): TGTGCCAGCAGCCCAAAGTACGGGACTTTACACGAGCAGTACTTC. Encoded protein: CASSPKYGTLHEQYF. The whole variable domain, filled in from reference TRBV7-2 and TRBJ2-7, reads GAGVSQSPSNKVTEKGKDVELRCDPISGHTALYWYRQSLGQGLEFLIYFQGNSAPDKSGLPSDRFSAERTGGSVSTLTIQRTQQEDSAVYLCASSPKYGTLHEQYFGPGTRLTVT.

This clonotype appeared many times. This chain uses TRBV6-4 with TRBJ1-1, with D maybe TRBD1 (5 bases). Trimming removed 0 bases at V and 8 bases at J, with 10 bases between. The CDR3 has 13 residues. Per germline, CDR1 MRHNA and CDR2 SNTAGT. The CDR3 loop reads CASSDSIQGEAFF. The CDR3 DNA sequence: TGTGCCAGCAGTGACTCGATCCAGGGAGAAGCTTTCTTT.

The rearrangement joins TRBV20-1 to TRBJ2-3, with D perhaps matching TRBD2 (6 bases). The germline V and J ends were trimmed by 6 bases and 4 bases, with 20 bases remaining between them. Germline assignment: CDR1 DFQATT and CDR2 SNEGSKA (reference sequence). The CDR3 has 15 amino acids. CDR3 DNA sequence: TGCAGTGCCCGCTCGGGTCGCGGGGTATCAGATACGCAGTATTTT. Protein: CSARSGRGVSDTQYF.

This chain connects TRBV10-3 to TRBJ2-7; 7 positions match TRBD1. CDR1 ENHRY and CDR2 SYGVKD come from the germline V gene. The CDR3 consists of 16 residues. The V segment lost 2 bases and the J segment 3 bases; nucleotides outside the gene matches: 10. CDR3 in DNA: TGTGCCATCAGTGAGCGAGAACAGGGGTCTTACTACGAGCAGTACTTC. As protein: CAISEREQGSYYEQYF.

The rearrangement links TRBV6-2 or TRBV6-3 to TRBJ2-1, with 14 bases matching TRBD2. The ends lost 4 bases at V and 0 bases at J; junction bases unmatched: 20. Looked up from germline, CDR1 is MNHEY and CDR2 is SVGEGT. The CDR3 loop spans 23 amino acids. The CDR3 loop reads CASSSRLAGGLRSRHGSYNEQFF. The CDR3 nucleotides read TGTGCCAGCAGTTCTCGACTAGCGGGGGGGCTTAGGTCACGGCATGGCTCCTACAATGAGCAGTTCTTC.

In this sample, this clonotype turned up a few times. Here the CDR3 reads CASSQDSLGGTQYF. DNA of the CDR3: TGCGCCAGCAGCCAAGATAGCCTTGGAGGGACGCAGTATTTT. The chain carries TRBV4-3 and TRBJ2-3; possible D gene TRBD2, 6 bases. The CDR3 is 14 residues long. Between the trimmed V and J ends, which lost 0 bases and 9 bases, there was a span of 13 bases. Germline values: CDR1 LGHNA, CDR2 YSLEER.

The genes are TRBV27 and TRBJ1-5; possibly TRBD1 for D (5 bases). Trimming stripped 0 bases from V and 4 bases from J, with 13 bases between. CDR1 is MNHEY, CDR2 SMNVEV, per germline (reference sequence). The CDR3 spans 16 residues. For the CDR3, the DNA is TGTGCCAGCAGTTTATCGTGGGGCAGGACGAATCAGCCCCAGCATTTT. Protein product: CASSLSWGRTNQPQHF.

The gene calls are TRBV14 and TRBJ2-7; unclear D gene. The V end was cut by 0 bases, the J end by 7 bases, with 10 bases between. CDR1 is SGHDN, CDR2 FVKESK, per germline. The CDR3 has 13 residues. CDR3 region: CASSQDAVNEQYF. The CDR3 DNA reads as TGTGCCAGCAGCCAAGATGCTGTTAATGAGCAGTACTTC. Looking up the rest from reference TRBV14 and TRBJ2-7 gives the full variable domain: EAGVTQFPSHSVIEKGQTVTLRCDPISGHDNLYWYRRVMGKEIKFLLHFVKESKQDESGMPNNRFLAERTGGTYSTLKVQPAELEDSGVYFCASSQDAVNEQYFGPGTRLTVT.

This clonotype was detected only a few times. The gene calls are TRBV6-2 or TRBV6-3 and TRBJ1-1; D might be TRBD1 (5 bases). Trimming cost V 2 bases and J 6 bases, with 13 bases left between them. This CDR3 contains 14 residues. The germline V gene has CDR1 MNHEY and CDR2 SVGEGT. The CDR3 DNA sequence: TGTGCCAGCAGTTACGGGCAGGGATTGGCTGAAGCTTTCTTT. Protein: CASSYGQGLAEAFF.

V is TRBV11-2 and J is TRBJ2-4; 7 bases agree with TRBD2. TRBJ2-7 explains the end of the DNA better; the J call may be wrong. The CDR3 has 14 residues. Per germline, CDR1 SGHAT and CDR2 FQNNGV. The CDR3 loop is CASSPRGGPYEQYF. In nucleotides, the CDR3 is TGTGCCAGCAGCCCCCGGGGAGGGCCCTACGAGCAGTACTTC.

This clonotype was recorded a few times. The V gene is TRBV11-2, the J gene TRBJ2-5, with TRBD1 identical over 10 bases. After removal of 1 base from V and 1 base from J, the junction contained 6 bases not matched to a gene. Germline loops: CDR1 SGHAT, CDR2 FQNNGV. The CDR3 is 17 amino acids. The CDR3 coding sequence is TGTGCCAGCAGCTTAGTACGACAGGGGGCCATCCAAGAGACCCAGTACTTC. Residues: CASSLVRQGAIQETQYF.

The chain uses TRBV6-5 and TRBJ2-7; D is possibly TRBD1 (6 bases). This CDR3 is built from 14 residues. Trimming removed 0 bases from V and 3 bases from J, with 9 bases in between. Looked up from germline, CDR1 is MNHEY and CDR2 is SVGAGI. The CDR3 spells CASSYSNRDYEQYF. CDR3 DNA sequence: TGTGCCAGCAGTTACTCGAACAGGGACTACGAGCAGTACTTC.

This sequence joins TRBV2 and TRBJ1-1; D is ambiguous. This CDR3 has 14 amino acids. CDR1 SNHLY and CDR2 FYNNEI come from the germline V gene. Trimming stripped 1 base from V and 8 bases from J, with 14 bases between. The CDR3 loop reads CASSEEAGTGEAFF. The CDR3 DNA is TGTGCCAGCAGTGAAGAGGCGGGAACGGGCGAAGCTTTCTTT.

V and J are TRBV9 and TRBJ2-3, with D maybe TRBD1 (6 bases). Trimming took off 2 bases at V and 1 base at J, with 14 bases between the two ends. The CDR3 covers 16 residues. The germline gives CDR1 SGDLS, CDR2 YYNGEE. DNA of the CDR3: TGTGCCAGCAGCGTGCAAGGGGGTCATCGCACAGATACGCAGTATTTT. This codes for CASSVQGGHRTDTQYF.

This chain joins TRBV4-2 and TRBJ1-1; D remains unclear. Germline CDR1 and CDR2: LGHNA and YNFKEQ. V lost 1 base to trimming and J lost 1 base, with 16 bases between them. The CDR3 consists of 17 residues. The CDR3 protein is CASSQVLDGRSNTEAFF. CDR3 in DNA: TGTGCCAGCAGCCAAGTACTGGACGGGCGTTCGAACACTGAAGCTTTCTTT.

The gene calls are TRBV6-5 and TRBJ1-2; TRBD1 might be the D (5 bases). CDR1 and CDR2 from the germline V gene are MNHEY and SVGAGI. Trimming took off 0 bases at V and 4 bases at J, with 12 bases between the two ends. The CDR3 loop spans 15 amino acids. CDR3 protein: CASSYSQGLVYGYTF. The CDR3 DNA reads TGTGCCAGCAGTTACTCCCAGGGTCTGGTCTATGGCTACACCTTC.

This clonotype was recorded once. The chain links TRBV29-1 to TRBJ2-3; D might be TRBD2 (5 bases). Trimming left V 4 bases short and J 4 bases short, with 15 bases between. CDR1 and CDR2 from the germline V gene are SQVTM and ANQGSEA. This CDR3 region has 14 residues. The CDR3 here is CSVGVRLSADTQYF. CDR3 bases: TGCAGCGTTGGTGTCCGGCTTAGCGCAGATACGCAGTATTTT.

This clonotype was counted a few times. The chain is built from TRBV6-2 or TRBV6-3 and TRBJ1-2, with D unclear. Looked up from germline, CDR1 is MNHEY and CDR2 is SVGEGT. The CDR3 spans 14 residues. V was clipped by 0 bases and J by 4 bases, with 9 bases between them. CDR3 nucleotide sequence: TGTGCCAGCAGTTACTCTTCCAGTGGCTATGGCTACACCTTC. Translated: CASSYSSSGYGYTF.

In this sample, this clonotype turned up a few times. The J gene is TRBJ2-3, the V gene TRBV4-3; 8 bases are a match to TRBD2. The germline CDR1 and CDR2 sequences are LGHNA and YSLEER. This CDR3 region has 15 residues. V was clipped by 1 base and J by 3 bases; unmatched bases: 3. The CDR3 reads CASSQASGYTDTQYF. The CDR3 DNA is TGCGCCAGCAGCCAAGCTAGCGGGTATACAGATACGCAGTATTTT.

This clonotype was seen only once. One end of the junction fails to match germline, which may point to a read error. The CDR3 region has the DNA TGCAGTGCTGCAAGGGCTAGCCGCACAGCTACGCAGTATTTT. This sequence encodes CSAARASRTATQYF. The chain joins TRBV20-1 to TRBJ2-3, with D possibly being TRBD2 (5 bases). The CDR3 sequence is 14 residues long. CDR1 and CDR2 from the germline V gene are DFQATT and SNEGSKA (reference sequence).